The 11 T cell receptor beta chains presented below share a single source sample, sequenced in a study of blood T cell repertoires in COVID-19. Only in-frame clones appear in the TCRdb table, and some are missing; sequencing was by immunoSEQ multiplex PCR. The sample contains around 250,000 clones, 70% to 90% of which appear only once. The sample taken for sequencing was PBMCs or T cells enriched from blood (not recorded which). Receptor source: a woman between 45 and 65 years old who had recovered from COVID-19.

The rearrangement links TRBV19 to TRBJ1-5, with D perhaps TRBD1 (6 bases). The CDR3 sequence is 15 residues long. From germline, CDR1 is LNHDA and CDR2 SQIVND (reference sequence). With 2 bases removed from V and 2 bases from J, the gap between germline ends came to 10 bases. CDR3 in amino acids: CASSINRQGNQPQHF. CDR3 sequence (DNA): TGTGCCAGTAGTATAAATAGACAGGGCAATCAGCCCCAGCATTTT. The full variable domain, with the rest looked up from reference TRBV19 and TRBJ1-5, is DGGITQSPKYLFRKEGQNVTLSCEQNLNHDAMYWYRQDPGQGLRLIYYSQIVNDFQKGDIAEGYSVSREKKESFPLTVTSAQKNPTAFYLCASSINRQGNQPQHFGDGTRLSIL.

The V gene is TRBV12-3 or TRBV12-4, the J gene TRBJ2-5; 7 bases are a match to TRBD2. The V segment lost 6 bases and the J segment 13 bases; nucleotides outside the gene matches: 8. The CDR3 totals 11 residues. CDR3 in amino acids: CASSSGTTTYF. The CDR3 bases are TGTGCCAGCAGCAGCGGGACGACAACGTACTTC.

DNA for the CDR3: TGTGCCAGCAGTTTATACAGGGGTGAGACCCAGTACTTC. As protein: CASSLYRGETQYF. The chain recombines TRBV28 with TRBJ2-5; 7 bases are a match to TRBD1. The CDR3 contains 13 residues. Trimming cost V 1 base and J 5 bases; bases outside gene matches: 1. Germline CDR1 and CDR2: MDHEN and SYDVKM.

J is TRBJ2-3 and V is TRBV7-9; TRBD2 agrees at 13 bases. The CDR3 has 16 amino acids. V lost 4 bases to trimming and J lost 2 bases; unmatched junction nucleotides: 3. Germline-derived CDR1 and CDR2 are SEHNR and FQNEAQ (reference sequence). Here the CDR3 reads CASSSGLAGLTDTQYF. As DNA, the CDR3 is TGTGCCAGCAGCTCGGGACTAGCGGGACTCACAGATACGCAGTATTTT.

The J gene is TRBJ1-2, the V gene TRBV7-2, with D possibly TRBD1 on 5 matching bases. Trimming took off 6 bases at V and 0 bases at J, with 17 bases between the two ends. From germline, CDR1 is SGHTA and CDR2 FQGNSA. The CDR3 totals 16 residues. The CDR3 protein is CASSPGGATTNYGYTF. The CDR3 DNA follows: TGTGCCAGCAGTCCAGGTGGGGCCACTACTAACTATGGCTACACCTTC.

This chain links TRBV19 with TRBJ1-1; 8 bases align to TRBD1. Germline values: CDR1 LNHDA, CDR2 SQIVND (reference sequence). This CDR3 region has 14 residues. Trimming removed 3 bases from V and 4 bases from J; junction bases left unmatched: 4. Here the CDR3 reads CASSILTGGTEAFF. DNA of the CDR3: TGTGCCAGTAGTATTCTCACAGGGGGCACTGAAGCTTTCTTT.

V is TRBV18 and J is TRBJ1-1; no firm D call. The V end was cut by 3 bases, the J end by 3 bases, with 14 bases between. Germline V lookup: CDR1 KGHSH, CDR2 LQKENI. The CDR3 loop spans 15 amino acids. For the CDR3, the DNA is TGTGCCAGCTCACCCCGTGTTGGTCCGGACACTGAAGCTTTCTTT. Residues: CASSPRVGPDTEAFF.

The V call is TRBV27, the J call TRBJ1-6; maybe TRBD1 (5 bases). Trimming shortened V by 3 bases and J by 9 bases, and 9 bases separated the two germline ends. CDR1 and CDR2 from the germline V gene are MNHEY and SMNVEV (reference sequence). The CDR3 contains 13 residues. Here the CDR3 reads CASSFSGVSPLHF. CDR3 nucleotide sequence: TGTGCCAGCAGTTTTTCGGGGGTTTCACCCCTCCACTTT.

V is TRBV30 and J is TRBJ1-4; 7 positions agree with TRBD1. Trimming at V came to 8 bases and at J to 7 bases, leaving 7 bases not matched to a gene. There are 12 residues in the CDR3. Per the germline V gene, CDR1 is GTSNPN and CDR2 is SVGIG (reference sequence). Here the CDR3 DNA reads TGTGCCGGAAAGGGGGCAGGTGAAAAACTGTTTTTT. Its protein product is CAGKGAGEKLFF.

This sequence joins TRBV2 and TRBJ2-7, with D tentatively TRBD1 (6 bases). From germline, CDR1 is SNHLY and CDR2 FYNNEI. Trimming took 4 bases from V and 0 from J, leaving 13 bases between them. CDR3 length: 15 amino acids. The CDR3 nucleotides are TGTGCCAGCAGTGCGGTAACAGGGTACTCCTACGAGCAGTACTTC. Encoded protein: CASSAVTGYSYEQYF.

This chain links TRBV1 with TRBJ1-5; the D segment call TRBD1 is taken from the table without a DNA check. TRBV1 is a pseudogene. The CDR3 loop spans 18 amino acids. The CDR3 DNA follows: TGCACCAGCAGCCAAGATACGGTGACAGGGAGGTTTCATCAGCCCCAGCATTTT. This codes for CTSSQDTVTGRFHQPQHF.